One and the same sample provided the 21 T cell receptor beta chains below, sequenced in a study of molecular identifiers for immune sequencing clone quantification. TCRdb called the PCR reads again in MiXCR, with one record for every CDR3 protein. This table holds hundreds of thousands of distinct CDR3 sequences, less than 20% found once. Material for sequencing was naive CD8+ T cells from blood, with Jurkat cell RNA spiked in. Subset indicated: FACS-sorted CD8+CD4-CCR7+CD45RA+ naive T cells. The receptors come from a human donor in good health. Some libraries in this study had Jurkat cell RNA spiked in.

This chain links TRBV20-1 with TRBJ2-1; TRBD2 matches at 10 bases. Trimming cost V 5 bases and J 1 base; bases outside gene matches: 8. The germline CDR1 and CDR2 sequences are DFQATT and SNEGSKA (reference sequence). The CDR3 loop spans 16 amino acids. The CDR3 sequence is CSAQLAGRVSYNEQFF. As DNA, the CDR3 is TGCAGTGCTCAACTAGCGGGAAGAGTGTCCTACAATGAGCAGTTCTTC.

Regarding this clonotype: With a much larger clone just one base away, this may be a read error. The rearrangement uses TRBV4-2 and TRBJ2-7; 7 bases are shared with TRBD1. The germline gives CDR1 LGHNA, CDR2 YNFKEQ. This CDR3 spans 15 amino acids. CDR3 bases: TGTGCCGGCAGCCAACACACGGGACAGCCCTACGAGCAGTACTTC. Its protein product is CAGSQHTGQPYEQYF.

This clonotype was counted many times. This sequence joins TRBV30 and TRBJ2-1; no firm D call. Looked up from germline, CDR1 is GTSNPN and CDR2 is SVGIG (reference sequence). The CDR3 spans 13 residues. Trimming stripped 2 bases from V and 9 bases from J, with 14 bases between. The CDR3 nucleotides are TGTGCCTGGAGTCCAGACCCGGATTTTGAGCAGTTCTTC. Its protein product is CAWSPDPDFEQFF.

This clonotype showed up many times. V gene TRBV4-1 combines with J gene TRBJ1-2; D ambiguous. In germline, CDR1 is MGHRA, CDR2 YSYEKL. The CDR3 consists of 13 residues. V was trimmed by 3 bases and J by 4 bases, leaving 9 bases between them. The CDR3 reads CASSQGWGYGYTF. Here the CDR3 DNA reads TGCGCCAGCAGCCAGGGCTGGGGCTATGGCTACACCTTC.

This clonotype was recorded many times. The gene calls are TRBV19 and TRBJ1-5; a weak D match, TRBD1 (6 bases). Germline V CDR1 and CDR2: LNHDA, SQIVND (reference sequence). The CDR3 has 15 residues. The germline V and J ends were trimmed by 6 bases and 6 bases, with 18 bases remaining between them. The CDR3 is CASSTSGGGFQPQHF. Written as DNA, the CDR3 is TGTGCCAGTAGCACCAGCGGAGGGGGGTTTCAGCCCCAGCATTTT.

The gene calls are TRBV11-2 and TRBJ2-7; 7 bases are shared with TRBD1. V shed 3 bases, J shed 7 bases, and the junction held 9 bases outside the gene matches. This CDR3 spans 14 amino acids. In germline, CDR1 is SGHAT, CDR2 FQNNGV. For the CDR3, the DNA is TGTGCCAGCAGCTTCGTAAGGGGGCGGATTGAGCAGTACTTC. This encodes CASSFVRGRIEQYF.

This clonotype has just a few counts. The chain is built from TRBV4-3 and TRBJ2-7; D possibly corresponds to TRBD2 (7 bases). The V end lost 5 bases, the J end lost 5 bases, and 16 bases lay between the germline ends. Germline-derived CDR1 and CDR2 are LGHNA and YSLEER. The CDR3 runs 14 residues. The CDR3: CASSGGGGRNEQYF. The CDR3 nucleotides are TGCGCCAGCAGCGGGGGGGGCGGCAGGAACGAGCAGTACTTC.

V is TRBV7-8 and J is TRBJ1-4; TRBD1 is a possible D gene (5 bases). CDR3 length equals 17 residues. Germline V lookup: CDR1 SGHVS, CDR2 FQNEAQ. Trimming left V 4 bases short and J 1 base short, with 16 bases between. DNA for the CDR3: TGTGCCAGCAGCTCGGGGTGGGGGGATGTAACTAATGAAAAACTGTTTTTT. Translating it yields CASSSGWGDVTNEKLFF.

This clonotype came up many times. This sequence joins TRBV5-1 and TRBJ2-7; D is unclear. V was cut by 0 bases and J by 1 base, with 8 bases left in between. Germline CDR1 is SGHRS and CDR2 is YFSETQ. The CDR3 is 14 residues long. The CDR3 sequence: CASSLVQESYEQYF. CDR3 bases: TGCGCCAGCAGCTTGGTGCAGGAATCCTACGAGCAGTACTTC.

On this clonotype itself: The junction and the germline gene differ at one end; a read error may be behind it. The chain joins TRBV7-2 to TRBJ2-1; 7 nucleotides line up with TRBD2. CDR1 is SGHTA and CDR2 is FQGNSA in the germline V gene. This CDR3 has 14 residues. The CDR3 nucleotides are TGTGCCAGCAGCTTAGGAGGGGACTACAATGGGCAGTTCTTC. Residues: CASSLGGDYNGQFF. Together with reference TRBV7-2 and TRBJ2-1, the CDR3 gives the full variable domain: GAGVSQSPSNKVTEKGKDVELRCDPISGHTALYWYRQSLGQGLEFLIYFQGNSAPDKSGLPSDRFSAERTGGSVSTLTIQRTQQEDSAVYLCASSLGGDYNGQFFGPGTRLTVL.

This clonotype occurred many times. The chain couples TRBV28 to TRBJ1-1; a possible D gene is TRBD1 (5 bases). The CDR3 is 15 residues long. Germline CDR1 is MDHEN and CDR2 is SYDVKM. The V and J ends lost 8 bases and 1 base respectively, with 17 bases between them. The CDR3 sequence: CASVEGLYGNTEAFF. The DNA for the CDR3 is TGTGCCAGCGTTGAGGGGCTTTACGGGAACACTGAAGCTTTCTTT.

This chain connects TRBV20-1 to TRBJ2-5; 9 bases are a match to TRBD1. Germline V lookup: CDR1 DFQATT, CDR2 SNEGSKA (reference sequence). V dropped 0 bases and J dropped 7; count of bases not matched to a gene: 9. The CDR3 consists of 15 residues. CDR3 bases: TGCAGTGCTAGAGATCTAACAGGGGGCGTTGGGACCCAGTACTTC. Translating gives CSARDLTGGVGTQYF.

This clonotype has just a few counts. This chain links TRBV15 with TRBJ2-2; D perhaps matches TRBD2 (5 bases). Between the trimmed V and J ends, which lost 5 bases and 10 bases, there was a span of 14 bases. The CDR3 covers 13 residues. The germline V gene encodes CDR1 LNHNV and CDR2 YYDKDF (reference sequence). The CDR3 coding sequence is TGTGCCACCAGCCCGGGGAACCGTGCGGAGCTGTTTTTT. It yields the protein CATSPGNRAELFF.

The V and J genes are TRBV5-1 and TRBJ2-1, with 11 positions matching TRBD2. Germline-derived CDR1 and CDR2 are SGHRS and YFSETQ. The V and J ends lost 5 bases and 8 bases, in that order; junction bases with no gene match: 3. The CDR3 has 13 amino acids. CDR3 sequence: CASSSGGADEQFF. CDR3 coding DNA: TGCGCCAGCAGTAGCGGGGGGGCCGATGAGCAGTTCTTC. Supplemented by reference TRBV5-1 and TRBJ2-1, the full variable domain reads KAGVTQTPRYLIKTRGQQVTLSCSPISGHRSVSWYQQTPGQGLQFLFEYFSETQRNKGNFPGRFSGRQFSNSRSEMNVSTLELGDSALYLCASSSGGADEQFFGPGTRLTVL.

This clonotype has ten or more counts. The V and J genes are TRBV9 and TRBJ2-1, with TRBD2 matching over 11 bases. There are 16 residues in the CDR3. Germline loops: CDR1 SGDLS, CDR2 YYNGEE. V shed 1 base, J shed 6 bases, and the junction held 6 bases outside the gene matches. CDR3 nucleotide sequence: TGTGCCAGCAGCGTATCAAGGACTAGCGGGTCCAATGAGCAGTTCTTC. It codes for CASSVSRTSGSNEQFF.

This clonotype came up many times. The chain couples TRBV5-5 to TRBJ2-7, with D possibly matching TRBD1 (5 bases). The CDR3 has 15 residues. V gave up 0 bases and J gave up 0 bases, with 10 bases separating them. Germline V CDR1 and CDR2: SGHKS, YYEKEE (reference sequence). CDR3 nucleotides: TGTGCCAGCAGCTTGGACACGGACATCTCCTACGAGCAGTACTTC. Translation gives CASSLDTDISYEQYF.

On this clonotype: This is likely a read error, given that the CDR3 carries no conserved phenylalanine or tryptophan at its end. The rearrangement links TRBV6-1 to TRBJ2-3, with TRBD2 matching 7 bases. The CDR3 length is 15 residues. CDR1 MNHNS and CDR2 SASEGT come from the germline V gene. After removal of 10 bases from V and 5 bases from J, the junction contained 15 bases not matched to a gene. The DNA of the CDR3 is TGTGCCATCTTACCCCTAGCGGTGGGGGTAGATACGCAGTATCTT. This translates into CAILPLAVGVDTQYL.

This clonotype was recorded once. With a much larger clone just one base away, this may be a read error. This rearrangement joins TRBV15 to TRBJ1-1; D remains ambiguous. The CDR3 has 15 residues. Germline values: CDR1 LNHNV, CDR2 YYDKDF (reference sequence). Trimming shortened V by 0 bases and J by 1 base, and 9 bases separated the two germline ends. The CDR3 is CATSRDRPKNTEAFF. The CDR3 nucleotides are TGTGCCACCAGCAGAGATCGACCGAAGAACACTGAAGCTTTCTTT.

This clonotype has a handful of counts. The rearrangement links TRBV12-3 or TRBV12-4 to TRBJ2-2; either TRBD1 or TRBD2 may supply D (5 bases each). CDR3 size: 16 residues. Trimming took 6 bases from V and 5 from J, leaving 19 bases between them. As DNA, the CDR3 is TGTGCCAGCAGCCCCGGGACCACCCGGTGGACCGGGGAGCTGTTTTTT. Protein sequence: CASSPGTTRWTGELFF.

The table lists this clonotype with a few counts. Possible read error: a much larger clone is one base away. The gene calls are TRBV24-1 and TRBJ1-1; D call uncertain. V was trimmed by 1 base and J by 3 bases, leaving 11 bases between them. This CDR3 contains 15 residues. CDR1 KGHDR and CDR2 SFDVKD come from the germline V gene. In DNA, the CDR3 is TGTGCCACCAGTGATTTATCCAACGTGTACACTGAAGCTTTCTTT. Translating gives CATSDLSNVYTEAFF.

This clonotype occurred once. A much bigger clone sits one base away, suggesting this may be a read error. The gene calls are TRBV28 and TRBJ2-2; D perhaps matches TRBD1 (5 bases). CDR3 size: 16 residues. Germline V gene data show CDR1 as MDHEN and CDR2 as SYDVKM. CDR3 in amino acids: CASGFYVTANTGELFF. DNA of the CDR3: TGTGCCAGCGGTTTTTATGTGACAGCGAACACCGGGGAGCTGTTTTTT.